Listed below are T cell receptor beta chains from one sample, sequenced in a study of T cell responses to AZD1222 COVID-19 vaccine. The repertoire was sequenced with immunoSEQ multiplex PCR; TCRdb's copy has only in-frame clones and lacks some. Here the sample spans under 150,000 clones, 85% to 95% being singletons. Sequencing used peripheral blood, obtained on day 0 of AZD1222 vaccination. Receptors were obtained from an adult in good health. The CDR3 runs from the conserved cysteine through the conserved F or W. D genes are given only for firm matches. Rows give clone size only sometimes, using once, few, many, or a class for an expanded clone.

d_call	j_call	clone_size	v_call	cdr3_aa	cdr3_nt
-	TRBJ2-2	-	TRBV6-5	CASSYSPILSTGELFF	TGTGCCAGCAGTTACTCTCCGATTTTGTCCACCGGGGAGCTGTTTTTT
-	TRBJ2-3	-	TRBV4-1	CASSQVQGVTDTQYF	TGCGCCAGCAGCCAAGTCCAGGGTGTCACAGATACGCAGTATTTT
TRBD1	TRBJ2-1	-	TRBV7-7	CASSLEQGAWNEQFF	TGTGCTAGCAGCTTAGAACAGGGGGCTTGGAATGAGCAGTTCTTC
TRBD1	TRBJ1-1	-	TRBV4-1	CASSLTGLRTEAFF	TGCGCCAGCAGCCTGACAGGGTTGAGGACTGAAGCTTTCTTT
-	TRBJ2-5	-	TRBV20-1	CSAKKQETQYF	TGCAGTGCTAAGAAACAAGAGACCCAGTACTTC
-	TRBJ2-7	-	TRBV29-1	CSVEGQERQYF	TGCAGCGTTGAGGGCCAGGAGCGACAGTACTTC
-	TRBJ1-4	-	TRBV9	CASSVAAASNEKLFF	TGTGCCAGCAGCGTAGCGGCAGCCTCTAATGAAAAACTGTTTTTT
-	TRBJ1-4	-	TRBV19	CAASPQGGEKLFF	TGTGCCGCCAGCCCACAGGGTGGGGAAAAACTGTTTTTT
-	TRBJ2-3	-	TRBV7-6	CASRGDDRTDTQYF	TGTGCCAGCAGGGGTGATGACCGCACAGATACGCAGTATTTT
TRBD2	TRBJ2-3	-	TRBV7-2	CASSPSLAGGPTDTQYF	TGTGCCAGCAGCCCCTCACTAGCGGGGGGGCCAACAGATACGCAGTATTTT
-	TRBJ1-3	-	TRBV2	CASRDRQGYTIYF	TGTGCCAGCAGAGATCGTCAGGGGTACACCATATATTTT
-	TRBJ1-5	-	TRBV27	CASSFLNQPQHF	TGTGCCAGCAGTTTCCTCAATCAGCCCCAGCATTTT
-	TRBJ2-2	-	TRBV12-3/TRBV12-4	CASSTSGVGELFF	TGTGCCAGCAGTACCTCAGGGGTCGGGGAGCTGTTTTTT
-	TRBJ2-1	once	TRBV11-3	CASSLGDSITNEQFF	TGTGCCAGCAGCTTAGGGGACTCCATCACTAATGAGCAGTTCTTC
-	TRBJ1-4	-	TRBV10-3	CAIRPATNEKLFF	TGTGCCATTCGGCCAGCAACTAATGAAAAACTGTTTTTT
TRBD1	TRBJ2-1	-	TRBV7-8	CASSGTGVTYNEQFF	TGTGCCAGCAGCGGCACAGGGGTCACCTACAATGAGCAGTTCTTC
-	TRBJ2-1	-	TRBV12-3/TRBV12-4	CASSSLVRDEQFF	TGTGCCAGCAGTTCCCTTGTTCGGGATGAGCAGTTCTTC
TRBD1	TRBJ1-5	-	TRBV10-2	CASSDIGGWNQPQHF	TGCGCCAGCAGTGATATAGGGGGCTGGAACCAGCCCCAGCATTTT
-	TRBJ2-1	-	TRBV27	CASSLGEPPREQFF	TGTGCCAGCAGTTTAGGTGAGCCACCGCGGGAGCAGTTCTTC
TRBD1	TRBJ2-1	-	TRBV4-3	CASSQEGTGRQGAVNEQFF	TGCGCCAGCAGCCAAGAGGGAACGGGGCGGCAGGGGGCCGTCAATGAGCAGTTCTTC
-	TRBJ2-5	-	TRBV4-2	CASSQGAAKETQYF	TGTGCCAGCAGCCAAGGGGCAGCGAAAGAGACCCAGTACTTC
-	TRBJ1-5	-	TRBV6-1	CASSERGGGQPQHF	TGTGCCAGCAGTGAAAGGGGGGGAGGTCAGCCCCAGCATTTT
-	TRBJ2-7	-	TRBV6-2/TRBV6-3	CASSYMGYEQYF	TGTGCCAGCAGTTATATGGGCTACGAGCAGTACTTC
TRBD1	TRBJ2-1	once	TRBV5-1	CASSLRTGWGNEQFF	TGCGCCAGCAGCCTGAGGACAGGTTGGGGCAATGAGCAGTTCTTC
TRBD1	TRBJ1-5	-	TRBV6-2/TRBV6-3	CASSYSFMQGQGAGQPQHF	TGTGCCAGCAGTTACTCGTTTATGCAGGGACAGGGGGCTGGTCAGCCCCAGCATTTT
-	TRBJ2-5	-	TRBV5-1	CASSLRDSQTQYF	TGCGCCAGCAGCTTGAGGGACTCACAGACCCAGTACTTC
-	TRBJ2-1	-	TRBV3-1/TRBV3-2	CASSQAWEFDEQFF	TGTGCCAGCAGCCAAGCCTGGGAATTTGATGAGCAGTTCTTC
-	TRBJ1-5	-	TRBV11-1	CASSSGGSNQPQHF	TGTGCCAGCAGCTCGGGGGGGAGCAATCAGCCCCAGCATTTT
TRBD1	TRBJ2-7	-	TRBV19	CASSLSGQGFEQYF	TGTGCCAGTAGTTTATCGGGACAGGGTTTCGAGCAGTACTTC
-	TRBJ1-1	-	TRBV2	CASSGPSVEAFF	TGTGCCAGCAGTGGACCAAGCGTCGAAGCTTTCTTT
-	TRBJ1-2	-	TRBV4-2	CASSQEAGDNYGYTF	TGTGCCAGCAGCCAAGAGGCAGGTGATAACTATGGCTACACCTTC
-	TRBJ1-2	few	TRBV6-1	CASSETGPNYGYTF	TGTGCCAGCAGTGAGACAGGACCTAACTATGGCTACACCTTC
-	TRBJ1-4	-	TRBV11-2	CASSLGQSGEKLFF	TGTGCCAGCAGCTTAGGCCAGAGCGGAGAAAAACTGTTTTTT
-	TRBJ2-2	-	TRBV7-2	CASSGKGVVGELFF	TGTGCCAGCAGCGGTAAAGGGGTCGTCGGGGAGCTGTTTTTT
-	TRBJ1-5	-	TRBV4-1	CASSFRDRAGDQPQHF	TGCGCCAGCAGCTTTAGAGATAGGGCAGGGGATCAGCCCCAGCATTTT
TRBD2	TRBJ2-3	-	TRBV6-2/TRBV6-3	CASSYVGLATSGDTQYF	TGTGCCAGCAGTTACGTAGGACTAGCGACTTCTGGAGATACGCAGTATTTT
TRBD1	TRBJ2-7	-	TRBV10-3	CAISSGTEFYEQYF	TGTGCCATCAGCTCCGGGACAGAGTTCTACGAGCAGTACTTC
-	TRBJ2-7	-	TRBV29-1	CSVVPRGWGNSYEQYF	TGCAGCGTCGTACCTCGTGGGTGGGGGAACTCCTACGAGCAGTACTTC
TRBD1	TRBJ1-1	-	TRBV27	CASSLDRVGTEAFF	TGTGCCAGCAGTTTAGACAGGGTAGGCACTGAAGCTTTCTTT
-	TRBJ2-3	-	TRBV11-2	CASSFSPSDTQYF	TGTGCCAGCAGCTTTAGCCCTTCGGATACGCAGTATTTT
-	TRBJ1-5	once	TRBV3-1/TRBV3-2	CASSPTTGSNQPQHF	TGTGCCAGCAGCCCTACTACTGGCAGCAATCAGCCCCAGCATTTT
-	TRBJ1-2	-	TRBV6-1	CASSESLGGGYTF	TGTGCCAGCAGTGAAAGTCTTGGGGGTGGCTACACCTTC
TRBD1	TRBJ2-3	-	TRBV9	CASSVARGTDTQYF	TGTGCCAGCAGCGTAGCCAGGGGGACAGATACGCAGTATTTT
-	TRBJ2-7	-	TRBV6-2/TRBV6-3	CASGLYPGLVLDEQYF	TGTGCCAGCGGCCTTTATCCCGGGCTAGTCTTGGACGAGCAGTACTTC
TRBD1	TRBJ2-7	-	TRBV7-2	CASSLVGRGNEQYF	TGTGCCAGCAGCTTAGTCGGCAGGGGGAACGAGCAGTACTTC
-	TRBJ1-5	-	TRBV6-5	CASSSGSEQHF	TGTGCCAGCAGCTCCGGTTCTGAACAGCATTTT
TRBD2	TRBJ2-2	-	TRBV7-2	CASSLAQGGGILAGELFF	TGTGCCAGCAGCTTAGCGCAGGGCGGGGGGATTTTGGCCGGGGAGCTGTTTTTT
-	TRBJ1-6	once	TRBV12-3/TRBV12-4	CASSPLVGSPLHF	TGTGCCAGCAGTCCCCTGGTAGGGTCACCCCTCCACTTT
TRBD1	TRBJ2-2	-	TRBV4-1	CASSQVRTGGNTGELFF	TGCGCCAGCAGCCAAGTTAGGACAGGGGGGAACACCGGGGAGCTGTTTTTT
TRBD1	TRBJ2-7	-	TRBV19	CASSTWDSPYEQYF	TGTGCCAGTAGTACCTGGGACAGCCCCTACGAGCAGTACTTC
-	TRBJ1-2	-	TRBV3-1/TRBV3-2	CASSQDRGVGYYGYTF	TGTGCCAGCAGCCAAGACCGGGGGGTAGGGTACTATGGCTACACCTTC
TRBD1	TRBJ2-3	-	TRBV10-2	CASSVPDRVYTDTQYF	TGCGCCAGCAGTGTTCCCGACAGGGTATACACAGATACGCAGTATTTT